The 18 T cell receptor beta chains presented below share a single source sample, sequenced in a study of blood T cell repertoires in COVID-19. Sequenced by immunoSEQ multiplex PCR; TCRdb stores in-frame clones only, minus some. The data show roughly 320,000 clones, with 75% to 85% seen just once and around 6.9% held by the top ten. Sequenced: peripheral blood. The receptors originated from a human donor in a cohort sampled during active COVID-19.

The J gene is TRBJ1-2, the V gene TRBV7-6; no firm D call. The CDR3 consists of 12 residues. The germline V and J ends were trimmed by 1 base and 5 bases, with 5 bases remaining between them. Germline lookup yields CDR1 SGHVS and CDR2 FNYEAQ. This CDR3 is CASSLGGYGYTF. CDR3 sequence (DNA): TGTGCCAGCAGCTTAGGAGGGTATGGCTACACCTTC.

V is TRBV24-1 and J is TRBJ2-5, with a possible D match to TRBD2 (5 bases). The V and J ends lost 2 bases and 4 bases respectively, with 19 bases between them. The CDR3 totals 17 residues. CDR1 KGHDR and CDR2 SFDVKD come from the germline V gene. CDR3 in DNA: TGTGCCACCAGTGATTGGGCGGCAGGTCAAAGCGGAGAGACCCAGTACTTC. Translation: CATSDWAAGQSGETQYF.

The rearrangement uses TRBV7-2 and TRBJ1-3; 9 bases are a match to TRBD1. In germline, CDR1 is SGHTA, CDR2 FQGNSA. V gave up 0 bases and J gave up 4 bases; unmatched junction bases: 1. There are 15 residues in the CDR3. The CDR3 nucleotides are TGTGCCAGCAGCTTAGCCGGGACAGGGGGAAACACCATATATTTT. This gives the protein CASSLAGTGGNTIYF.

V and J are TRBV5-1 and TRBJ2-3; 14 nucleotides match TRBD2. Germline V gene lookup returns CDR1 SGHRS and CDR2 YFSETQ. The CDR3 is 18 amino acids. V gave up 5 bases and J gave up 3 bases; unmatched junction bases: 11. For the CDR3, the DNA is TGCGCCAGCAGACTAACGGGTCGGACTAGCGGGGGGACAGATACGCAGTATTTT. Its translation is CASRLTGRTSGGTDTQYF.

The chain employs TRBV3-1 (or the pseudogene TRBV3-2) and TRBJ1-1; maybe TRBD1 (6 bases). CDR3 length: 16 residues. Trimming shortened V by 6 bases and J by 5 bases, and 22 bases separated the two germline ends. Germline V gene lookup returns CDR1 LGHDT and CDR2 YNNKEL (reference sequence). DNA of the CDR3: TGTGCCAGCAGTCAATTATTTACAGGGAGGGGGACTGAAGCTTTCTTT. This sequence encodes CASSQLFTGRGTEAFF.

This clone has more than one count but fewer than ten. The chain joins TRBV7-2 to TRBJ1-5, with a possible D match to TRBD1 (5 bases). Per germline, CDR1 SGHTA and CDR2 FQGNSA. V shed 1 base and J shed 1 base, with 11 bases lying between them. The CDR3 extends over 16 amino acids. The CDR3 region has the DNA TGTGCCAGCAGCTTAGTCGGGGGACTAAGCAATCAGCCCCAGCATTTT. Its protein product is CASSLVGGLSNQPQHF.

The chain recombines TRBV25-1 with TRBJ2-7; 9 nucleotides align to TRBD1. Germline CDR1 reads MGHDK; CDR2 reads SYGVNS. The V and J ends lost 6 bases and 6 bases, in that order; junction bases with no gene match: 6. The CDR3 length is 13 residues. CDR3 DNA: TGTGCCAGCAGAGGACAGGGGTCCCCCGAGCAGTACTTC. Its translation is CASRGQGSPEQYF.

The V gene is TRBV24-1, the J gene TRBJ2-3; D may be TRBD1 (6 bases). The V end lost 4 bases, the J end lost 2 bases, and 12 bases lay between the germline ends. The CDR3 totals 15 residues. CDR1 is KGHDR, CDR2 SFDVKD, per germline. DNA of the CDR3: TGTGCCACCAGTGACTCGGACAGATACACAGATACGCAGTATTTT. This encodes CATSDSDRYTDTQYF.

The chain uses TRBV6-5 and TRBJ1-1; maybe TRBD1 (6 bases). Germline values: CDR1 MNHEY, CDR2 SVGAGI. Trimming shortened V by 7 bases and J by 11 bases, and 23 bases separated the two germline ends. CDR3 length: 14 residues. The CDR3 protein is CASIPRQAWEGAFF. CDR3 nucleotide sequence: TGTGCCAGCATTCCCAGACAGGCATGGGAGGGGGCTTTCTTT.

The chain combines TRBV10-3 with TRBJ2-1; D remains unclear. The CDR3 has 14 amino acids. Trimming removed 4 bases at V and 7 bases at J, with 14 bases between. Germline V gene lookup returns CDR1 ENHRY and CDR2 SYGVKD. The CDR3 spells CAISAGSSANEQFF. DNA for the CDR3: TGTGCCATCAGTGCCGGGTCCTCCGCTAATGAGCAGTTCTTC.

This clone has just one count. The gene calls are TRBV5-1 and TRBJ2-4; a possible D gene is TRBD1 (6 bases). Trimming shortened V by 3 bases and J by 2 bases, and 18 bases separated the two germline ends. The CDR3 is 17 amino acids. CDR1 and CDR2 from the germline V gene are SGHRS and YFSETQ. The CDR3 loop reads CASSSHQGQRTKNIQYF. The CDR3 DNA sequence: TGCGCCAGCAGCTCGCACCAGGGGCAAAGGACCAAAAACATTCAGTACTTC.

V is TRBV5-1 and J is TRBJ2-5; TRBD2 matches at 7 bases. This CDR3 is built from 14 residues. V dropped 1 base and J dropped 5; count of bases not matched to a gene: 5. The V gene's germline CDR1 is SGHRS and CDR2 YFSETQ. CDR3 region: CASSLSGVGETQYF. DNA of the CDR3: TGCGCCAGCAGCTTGAGCGGGGTCGGGGAGACCCAGTACTTC.

This CDR3 reads CASSSGYSYEQYF. CDR3 in DNA: TGTGCCAGCAGCTCGGGGTACTCCTACGAGCAGTACTTC. This chain links TRBV11-2 with TRBJ2-7; TRBD2 might be the D (5 bases). Trimming removed 4 bases from V and 0 bases from J, with 7 bases in between. The CDR3 runs 13 residues. Germline V lookup: CDR1 SGHAT, CDR2 FQNNGV.

The rearrangement links TRBV19 to TRBJ2-5, with 7 bases identical to TRBD1. There are 18 residues in the CDR3. Looked up from germline, CDR1 is LNHDA and CDR2 is SQIVND (reference sequence). V shed 6 bases, J shed 3 bases, and the junction held 19 bases outside the gene matches. The DNA for the CDR3 is TGTGCCAGTAGCCCCGGGGCCCTGGGGCGAGGGGGCGAAGAGACCCAGTACTTC. As protein: CASSPGALGRGGEETQYF.

The chain recombines TRBV9 with TRBJ2-7; 7 nucleotides align to TRBD1. V lost 2 bases to trimming and J lost 3 bases; unmatched junction nucleotides: 5. This CDR3 spans 14 amino acids. In germline, CDR1 is SGDLS, CDR2 YYNGEE. The CDR3 sequence is CASSVWGQIYEQYF. DNA of the CDR3: TGTGCCAGCAGCGTTTGGGGACAGATCTACGAGCAGTACTTC.

This clone has just one count. The rearrangement joins TRBV28 to TRBJ1-2; D possibly corresponds to TRBD1 (6 bases). The CDR3 has 15 amino acids. Germline CDR1 reads MDHEN; CDR2 reads SYDVKM. The V gene lost 7 bases and the J gene lost 4 bases, with 19 bases spanning the gap. In DNA, the CDR3 is TGTGCCAGCACCTCTGGGGGGGCTCAGGTCTATGGCTACACCTTC. It is translated as CASTSGGAQVYGYTF.

CDR3 nucleotide sequence: TGTGCCAGCAGCTTAGACCGCAGGTCCTACGAGCAGTACTTC. This gives the protein CASSLDRRSYEQYF. The chain is built from TRBV11-2 and TRBJ2-7; D is unresolved. Germline V gene lookup returns CDR1 SGHAT and CDR2 FQNNGV. Trimming stripped 0 bases from V and 1 base from J, with 7 bases between. The CDR3 has 14 amino acids. The full variable domain, in which reference TRBV11-2 and TRBJ2-7 provide the parts outside the CDR3, is EAGVAQSPRYKIIEKRQSVAFWCNPISGHATLYWYQQILGQGPKLLIQFQNNGVVDDSQLPKDRFSAERLKGVDSTLKIQPAKLEDSAVYLCASSLDRRSYEQYFGPGTRLTVT.

The rearrangement joins TRBV6-4 to TRBJ1-2; the match to TRBD1 covers 9 bases. Germline V gene sequence: CDR1 MRHNA, CDR2 SNTAGT. Trimming at V came to 2 bases and at J to 7 bases, leaving 2 bases not matched to a gene. This CDR3 region has 13 residues. CDR3 coding DNA: TGTGCCAGCAGTGACGGGACAGGGAGTGGCTACACCTTC. Translated, it gives CASSDGTGSGYTF.